The following is a T cell receptor beta chain sequence with its context. Using immunoSEQ multiplex PCR, the repertoire was profiled, and TCRdb retains in-frame clones only, with some absent. Of hundreds of thousands of clones in the sample, over 75% were seen once. The source of the sample is a study of blood T cell repertoires in COVID-19. Everyone who took part was 18 to 89 years old, and they came from 20 to 25 US areas. Material: PBMCs or T cells enriched from blood (not recorded which). The TCR originated in a woman aged 25 to 45 who had recovered from COVID-19.

CDR3 DNA sequence: TGTGCCAGCAGCTTGCGAGCGAATACCTACAATGAGCAGTTCTTC. Translation: CASSLRANTYNEQFF. The chain links TRBV7-3 to TRBJ2-1; D unclear. CDR3 length equals 15 residues. Trimming pared 3 bases from V and 2 bases from J, leaving 11 bases between. CDR1 and CDR2 from the germline V gene are SGHTA and FQGTGA.